This T cell receptor beta chain came from a study of blood T cell repertoires in COVID-19. V gave up 3 bases and J gave up 4 bases; unmatched junction bases: 8. Per the germline V gene, CDR1 is SNHLY and CDR2 is FYNNEI. The CDR3 has 15 residues. TCRdb's copy holds only in-frame clones and misses some; the assay was immunoSEQ multiplex PCR. This table holds about 400,000 clones, around 90% found once. Source material: PBMCs or T cells enriched from blood (not recorded which). The origin of this receptor is a woman in her thirties or forties with acute COVID-19. This chain connects TRBV2 to TRBJ1-2, with 7 positions matching TRBD1. CDR3 coding DNA: TGTGCCAGCAGTGACAAAGACAGGGCTACCTATGGCTACACCTTC. As protein: CASSDKDRATYGYTF.